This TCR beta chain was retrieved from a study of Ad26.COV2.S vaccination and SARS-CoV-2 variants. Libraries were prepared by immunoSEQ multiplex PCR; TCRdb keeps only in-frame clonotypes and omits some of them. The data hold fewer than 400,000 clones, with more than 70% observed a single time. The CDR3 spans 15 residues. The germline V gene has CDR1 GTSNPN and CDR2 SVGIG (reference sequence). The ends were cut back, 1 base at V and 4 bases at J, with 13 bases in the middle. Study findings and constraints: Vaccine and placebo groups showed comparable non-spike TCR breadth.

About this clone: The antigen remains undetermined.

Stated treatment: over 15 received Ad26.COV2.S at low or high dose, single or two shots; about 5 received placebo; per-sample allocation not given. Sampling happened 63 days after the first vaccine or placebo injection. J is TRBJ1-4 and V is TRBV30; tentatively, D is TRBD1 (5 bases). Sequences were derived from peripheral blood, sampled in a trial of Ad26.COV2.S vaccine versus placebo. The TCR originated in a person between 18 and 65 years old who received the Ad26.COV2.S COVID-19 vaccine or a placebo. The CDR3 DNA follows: TGTGCCTGGAGTGCCCACGGGGGGAATAATGAAAAACTGTTTTTT. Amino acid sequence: CAWSAHGGNNEKLFF. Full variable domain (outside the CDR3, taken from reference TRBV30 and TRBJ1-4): SQTIHQWPATLVQPVGSPLSLECTVEGTSNPNLYWYRQAAGRGLQLLFYSVGIGQISSEVPQNLSASRPQDRQFILSSKKLLLSDSGFYLCAWSAHGGNNEKLFFGSGTQLSVL.